The rows below give T cell receptor beta chains drawn from one sample of a study of radiotherapy plus CTLA-4 blockade in lung cancer. Here immunoSEQ multiplex PCR was the method, and the copy in TCRdb shows in-frame clones only, minus some. The sample has about 73,000 clones, roughly 84% seen once. Sequencing used peripheral blood, obtained from a patient treated with radiotherapy plus ipilimumab. Receptors originate from a human donor with non-small cell lung cancer that progressed on radiotherapy plus ipilimumab. Each CDR3 is given with its conserved first and last residue. Each record gives: clone size, V gene, J gene, D gene, CDR3 DNA, CDR3 protein. The D gene is left open where the match is weak. Rows may omit the clone size; those that give it use once, few, many or a size class.

.	TRBV7-6	TRBJ2-7	TRBD2	TGTGCCAGCAGCTTAGCGAGCGGGACGTCAGGCAGGGTGGATGAGCAGTACTTC	CASSLASGTSGRVDEQYF
.	TRBV7-6	TRBJ1-4	.	TGTGCCAGCAGCTTATCAGGGATAGCTAATGAAAAACTGTTTTTT	CASSLSGIANEKLFF
.	TRBV18	TRBJ2-1	.	TGTGCCAGCTCACCGTATCACCGCGATGAGCAGTTCTTC	CASSPYHRDEQFF
.	TRBV7-9	TRBJ2-6	.	TGTGCCAGCAGCCACAGGGCCCCGACCCCAGGGGCCAACGTCCTGACTTTC	CASSHRAPTPGANVLTF
.	TRBV27	TRBJ2-7	TRBD2	TGTGCCAGCAGTCCCCATAGCGGGAGGGCCTTCTACGAGCAGTACTTC	CASSPHSGRAFYEQYF
.	TRBV6-5	TRBJ1-5	.	TGTGCCAGCACCGACAATCGGCCCCAGCATTTT	CASTDNRPQHF
.	TRBV7-2	TRBJ2-2	.	TGTGCCAGCAGCTTCGTTGCGGGAACCGGGGAGCTGTTTTTT	CASSFVAGTGELFF
.	TRBV5-4	TRBJ1-2	TRBD1	TGTGCCAGCACCCTACAGGGGGCGAACTATGGCTACACCTTC	CASTLQGANYGYTF
.	TRBV6-6	TRBJ2-1	TRBD2	TGTGCCAGCAGTCAGACTAGCATTGAGCAGTTCTTC	CASSQTSIEQFF
.	TRBV9	TRBJ1-3	TRBD1	TGTGCCAGCAGCGTGACGGACAGGCGGATCTCTGGAAACACCATATATTTT	CASSVTDRRISGNTIYF
.	TRBV30	TRBJ1-1	.	TGTGCCTGGAGTGTAAGGGGGGGGAACACTGAAGCTTTCTTT	CAWSVRGGNTEAFF
.	TRBV2	TRBJ2-1	.	TGTGCCAGCAGTGACCGTAATGAGCAGTTCTTC	CASSDRNEQFF
few	TRBV6-1	TRBJ2-2	TRBD2	TGTGCCAGCAGGGGACTAGCGGGAGACACCGGGGAGCTGTTTTTT	CASRGLAGDTGELFF
.	TRBV5-6	TRBJ1-1	TRBD1	TGTGCCAGCAGCATGACAGGGGAGCCTCTGAACACTGAAGCTTTCTTT	CASSMTGEPLNTEAFF
.	TRBV5-6	TRBJ1-1	.	TGTGCCAGCAGCTTTGGTCAGGGCCAAACTGAAGCTTTCTTT	CASSFGQGQTEAFF
.	TRBV5-1	TRBJ2-2	.	TGCGCCAGCAGCTTCCCCAACACCGGGGAGCTGTTTTTT	CASSFPNTGELFF
.	TRBV15	TRBJ2-3	TRBD2	TGTGCCACCAGCCTAGCGGGAGGGAGCACAGATACGCAGTATTTT	CATSLAGGSTDTQYF
.	TRBV6-5	TRBJ1-3	.	TGTGCCAGCAGCCCTATATCGGGAGGAAACACCATATATTTT	CASSPISGGNTIYF
.	TRBV5-1	TRBJ2-7	.	TGCGCCAGCAGCTTCCACCGGGCGTCCTACGAGCAGTACTTC	CASSFHRASYEQYF
.	TRBV30	TRBJ2-7	TRBD1	TGTGCTTGTACCCGGGACAGGGGGAGCGAGCAGTACTTC	CACTRDRGSEQYF
.	TRBV19	TRBJ2-1	.	TGTGCCAGTAGTACCCGGCCGACCTACTACAATGAGCAGTTCTTC	CASSTRPTYYNEQFF
.	TRBV4-1	TRBJ2-7	.	TGCGCCAGCAGCCTCCCCGGTCCCAACTCCTACGAGCAGTACTTC	CASSLPGPNSYEQYF
.	TRBV6-1	TRBJ2-2	.	TGTGCCAGCAGTCCAACCGGGAGTCCCTCCGGGGAGCTGTTTTTT	CASSPTGSPSGELFF
.	TRBV7-2	TRBJ2-3	.	TGTGCCAGCAGCATCACAGATACGCAGTATTTT	CASSITDTQYF
once	TRBV7-9	TRBJ1-1	.	TGTGCCAGCAGCTTACATGTACAGGGTGGGACTTTCTTT	CASSLHVQGGTFF
.	TRBV10-1	TRBJ2-6	TRBD1	TGCGCCAATCGAAGACAGGGGGCCACCTCTGGGGCCAACGTCCTGACTTTC	CANRRQGATSGANVLTF
.	TRBV5-1	TRBJ2-4	.	TGCGCCAGCAGTCAGGACAAAAACATTCAGTACTTC	CASSQDKNIQYF
.	TRBV9	TRBJ2-3	TRBD2	TGTGCCAGCAGCGTAGCTAAGACAGGGGGCGAAGAGACTAGCGGGAGTCCGAGCACAGATACGCAGTATTTT	CASSVAKTGGEETSGSPSTDTQYF
.	TRBV15	TRBJ2-7	.	TGTGCCACCAGCAGAGAGGGGAGAAGATACGAGCAGTACTTC	CATSREGRRYEQYF
.	TRBV28	TRBJ1-3	.	TGTGCCAGCATGGACAGCTCTGGAAACACCATATATTTT	CASMDSSGNTIYF
.	TRBV5-1	TRBJ2-3	TRBD2	TGCGCCAGCAGCTTGATGGCAGCGGGGGATAGCACAGATACGCAGTATTTT	CASSLMAAGDSTDTQYF
.	TRBV6-1	TRBJ1-5	.	TGTGCCAGCAGTGACGGGACTGTTAGCAATCAGCCCCAGCATTTT	CASSDGTVSNQPQHF
.	TRBV5-1	TRBJ2-4	.	TGCGCCAGCAGCTGGGGCATGAACATTCAGTACTTC	CASSWGMNIQYF
.	TRBV2	TRBJ1-2	.	TGTGCCAGCAGTGAATCCCTGGACAGTTCGTGGGGCTACACCTTC	CASSESLDSSWGYTF
once	TRBV6-1	TRBJ1-2	.	TGTGCCAGCAGTCCGACTGGGGATCGTGGCTACACCTTC	CASSPTGDRGYTF
.	TRBV19	TRBJ1-1	TRBD1	TGTGCCAGTAGTATGACAGGGGGCGAAGCTTTCTTT	CASSMTGGEAFF
.	TRBV5-1	TRBJ2-2	TRBD2	TGCGCCAGCAGCTTGCTGTCGGGAGGGCCCTCCCGCTTCCCCGGGGAGCTGTTTTTT	CASSLLSGGPSRFPGELFF
.	TRBV6-1	TRBJ1-5	.	TGTGCCAGCCTCCCGGGGTCCTGGGGCAATCAGCCCCAGCATTTT	CASLPGSWGNQPQHF
.	TRBV29-1	TRBJ1-1	TRBD1	TGCAGCTTTCAAGGGGACAGTCAAGCTTTCTTT	CSFQGDSQAFF
few	TRBV27	TRBJ2-1	.	TGTGCCAGCAGTACACGCCTTCGGGGTGGGAGGAATGAGCAGTTCTTC	CASSTRLRGGRNEQFF
once	TRBV2	TRBJ1-4	.	TGTGCCAGCAGTGGTCTGGGACATCGCGGTGAAAAACTGTTTTTT	CASSGLGHRGEKLFF
.	TRBV7-9	TRBJ2-7	.	TGTGCCAGCAGCTCCGCCTACGAGCAGTACTTC	CASSSAYEQYF
few	TRBV9	TRBJ2-1	TRBD2	TGTGCCAGCAGCCCGACTAGCCGTCACAATGAGCAGTTCTTC	CASSPTSRHNEQFF
.	TRBV30	TRBJ1-4	.	TGTGCCTGGAGTGGGGGTGCAACTAATGAAAAACTGTTTTTT	CAWSGGATNEKLFF
.	TRBV9	TRBJ1-4	.	TGTGCCAGCAGCGTAGCGGCAGGGGTTAGTGAAAAACTGTTTTTT	CASSVAAGVSEKLFF
many	TRBV19	TRBJ2-3	TRBD1	TGTGCCAGTAGTACAGGACAGGGGGCCACAGATACGCAGTATTTT	CASSTGQGATDTQYF